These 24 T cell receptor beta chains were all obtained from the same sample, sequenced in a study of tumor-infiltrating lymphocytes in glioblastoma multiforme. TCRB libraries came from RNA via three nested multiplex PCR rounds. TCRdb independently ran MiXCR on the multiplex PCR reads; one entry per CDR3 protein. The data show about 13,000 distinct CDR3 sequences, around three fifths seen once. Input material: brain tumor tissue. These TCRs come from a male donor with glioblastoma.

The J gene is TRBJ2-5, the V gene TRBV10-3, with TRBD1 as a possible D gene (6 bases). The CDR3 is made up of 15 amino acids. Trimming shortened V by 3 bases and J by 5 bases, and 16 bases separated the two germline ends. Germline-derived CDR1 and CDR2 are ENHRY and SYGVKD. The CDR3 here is CAISDVRGLRETQYF. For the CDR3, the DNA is TGTGCCATCAGTGATGTCAGGGGCCTGAGGGAGACCCAGTACTTC.

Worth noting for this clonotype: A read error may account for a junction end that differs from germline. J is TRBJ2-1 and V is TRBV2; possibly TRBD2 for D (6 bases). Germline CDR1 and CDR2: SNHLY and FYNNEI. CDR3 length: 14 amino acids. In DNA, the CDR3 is TGTGACAGCAAGAAACGGGGGACTGACAATGAGCAGTTCTTC. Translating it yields CDSKKRGTDNEQFF.

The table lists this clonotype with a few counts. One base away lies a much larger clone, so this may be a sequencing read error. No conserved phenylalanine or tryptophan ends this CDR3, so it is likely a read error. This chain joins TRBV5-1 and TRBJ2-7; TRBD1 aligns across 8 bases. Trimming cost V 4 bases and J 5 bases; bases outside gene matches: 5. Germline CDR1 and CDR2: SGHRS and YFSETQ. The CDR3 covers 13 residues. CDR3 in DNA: TGCGCCAGCAGCGCGGACAGGGCTGACGAGCAGTACCTC. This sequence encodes CASSADRADEQYL.

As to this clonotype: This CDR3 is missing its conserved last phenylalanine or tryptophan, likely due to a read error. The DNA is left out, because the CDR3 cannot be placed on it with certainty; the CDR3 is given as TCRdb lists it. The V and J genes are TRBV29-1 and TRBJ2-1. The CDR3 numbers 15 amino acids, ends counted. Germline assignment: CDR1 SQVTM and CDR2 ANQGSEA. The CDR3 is CGVGLVGGSYNEKFL.

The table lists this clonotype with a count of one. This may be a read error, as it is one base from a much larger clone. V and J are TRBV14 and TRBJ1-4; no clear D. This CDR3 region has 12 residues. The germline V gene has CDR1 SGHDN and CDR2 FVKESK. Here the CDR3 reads CVSSTGVEKLCF. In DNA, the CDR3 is TGTGTCAGCAGCACCGGGGTTGAAAAACTGTGTTTT.

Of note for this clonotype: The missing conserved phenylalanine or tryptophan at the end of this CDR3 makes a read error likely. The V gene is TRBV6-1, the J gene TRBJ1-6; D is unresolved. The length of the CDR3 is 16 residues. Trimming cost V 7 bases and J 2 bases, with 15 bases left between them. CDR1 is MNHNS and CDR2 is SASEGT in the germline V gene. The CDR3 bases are TGTGCCAGCACCCCGGACGGCACTCCCTATAATTCACCCCTCCACTTG. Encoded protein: CASTPDGTPYNSPLHL.

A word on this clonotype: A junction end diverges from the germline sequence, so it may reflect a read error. The CDR3 sequence: CSASRPGLAGTNEEFF. CDR3 nucleotide sequence: TGTAGTGCTAGTCGACCGGGACTAGCGGGAACGAATGAGGAGTTCTTC. The chain is built from TRBV20-1 and TRBJ2-1, with 13 bases aligning to TRBD2. CDR1 and CDR2 (germline): DFQATT, SNEGSKA (reference sequence). CDR3 size: 16 residues.

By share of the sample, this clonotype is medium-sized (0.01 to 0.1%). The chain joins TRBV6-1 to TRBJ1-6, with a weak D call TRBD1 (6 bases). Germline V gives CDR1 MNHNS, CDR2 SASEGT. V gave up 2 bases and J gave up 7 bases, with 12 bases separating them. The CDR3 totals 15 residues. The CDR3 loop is CASSESTGFNSPLHF. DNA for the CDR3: TGTGCCAGCAGTGAATCAACAGGGTTCAATTCACCCCTCCACTTT.

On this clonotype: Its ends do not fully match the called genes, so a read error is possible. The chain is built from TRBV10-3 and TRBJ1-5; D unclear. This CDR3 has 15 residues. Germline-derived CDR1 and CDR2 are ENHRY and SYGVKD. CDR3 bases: TGTGACATCAGTGAAGGGAGAAATAGCAATCAGCCCCAGCATTTT. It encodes CDISEGRNSNQPQHF.

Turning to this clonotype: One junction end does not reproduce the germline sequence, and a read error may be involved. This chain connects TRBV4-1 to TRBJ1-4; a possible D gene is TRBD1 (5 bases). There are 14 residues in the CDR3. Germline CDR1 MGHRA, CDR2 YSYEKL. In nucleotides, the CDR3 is TGCGCCAGCAGCCGCCCAGGGTCTGGGGAAAAACTGTGTTTT. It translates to CASSRPGSGEKLCF.

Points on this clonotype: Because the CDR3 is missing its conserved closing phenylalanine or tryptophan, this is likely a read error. The CDR3 reads CVSSSDRGKLFI. Here the CDR3 DNA reads TGTGTCAGCAGCTCCGACAGGGGAAAACTGTTTATT. The chain couples TRBV7-9 to TRBJ1-4; TRBD1 agrees at 8 bases. The CDR3 sequence is 12 residues long. Germline V CDR1 and CDR2: SEHNR, FQNEAQ (reference sequence).

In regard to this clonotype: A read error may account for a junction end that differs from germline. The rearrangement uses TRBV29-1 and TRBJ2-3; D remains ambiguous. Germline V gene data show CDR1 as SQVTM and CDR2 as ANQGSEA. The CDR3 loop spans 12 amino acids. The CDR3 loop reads CSAEASTDTQYF. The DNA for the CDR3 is TGCAGCGCTGAAGCGTCCACAGATACGCAGTATTTT.

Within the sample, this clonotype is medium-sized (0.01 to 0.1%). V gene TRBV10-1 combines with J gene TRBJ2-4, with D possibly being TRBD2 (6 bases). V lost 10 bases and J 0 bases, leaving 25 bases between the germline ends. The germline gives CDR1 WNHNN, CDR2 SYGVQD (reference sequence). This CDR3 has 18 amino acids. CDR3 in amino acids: CATREPGLTDLAKNIQYF. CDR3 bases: TGCGCCACCAGAGAGCCGGGACTGACAGATTTAGCCAAAAACATTCAGTACTTC.

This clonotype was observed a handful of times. CDR3 sequence (DNA): TGTGCCACCACCGAAAGCGGGGGAAACTACAATGAGCAGTTCTTC. Translating it yields CATTESGGNYNEQFF. V is TRBV24-1 and J is TRBJ2-1; 8 bases map to TRBD2. The J segment lost 3 bases and the V segment lost 8 bases, leaving 8 bases of the junction unmatched. Germline loops: CDR1 KGHDR, CDR2 SFDVKD. This CDR3 has 15 residues.

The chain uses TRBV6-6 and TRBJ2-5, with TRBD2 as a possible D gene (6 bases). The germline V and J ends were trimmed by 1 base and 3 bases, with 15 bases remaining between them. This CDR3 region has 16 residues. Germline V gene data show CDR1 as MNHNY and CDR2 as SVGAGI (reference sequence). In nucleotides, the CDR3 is TGTGCCAGCAGTTACTTAGGCGGGACCACAAAAGAGACCCAGTACTTC. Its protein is CASSYLGGTTKETQYF.

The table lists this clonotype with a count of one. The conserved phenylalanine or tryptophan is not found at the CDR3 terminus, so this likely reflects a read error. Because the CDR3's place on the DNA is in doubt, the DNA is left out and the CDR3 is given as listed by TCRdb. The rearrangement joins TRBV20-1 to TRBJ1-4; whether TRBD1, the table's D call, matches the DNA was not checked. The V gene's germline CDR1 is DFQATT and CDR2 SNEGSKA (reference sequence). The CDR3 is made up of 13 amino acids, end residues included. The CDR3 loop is CSARNRVNEKQFL.

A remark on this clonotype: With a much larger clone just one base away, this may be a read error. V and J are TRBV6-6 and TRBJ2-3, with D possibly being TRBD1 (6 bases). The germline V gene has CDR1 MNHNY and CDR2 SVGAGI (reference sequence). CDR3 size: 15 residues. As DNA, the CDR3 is TGTGTCAGCAGTCAAGGGGGACGGAGCACAGATACGCGGTATTTT. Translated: CVSSQGGRSTDTRYF.

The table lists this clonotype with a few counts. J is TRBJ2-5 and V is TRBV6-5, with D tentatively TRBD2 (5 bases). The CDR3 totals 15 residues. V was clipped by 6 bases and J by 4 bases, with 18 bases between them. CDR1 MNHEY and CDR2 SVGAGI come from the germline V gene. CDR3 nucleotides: TGTGCCAGCAGCTCTGATGGGAGTGAGGTAGAGACCCAGTACTTC. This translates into CASSSDGSEVETQYF.

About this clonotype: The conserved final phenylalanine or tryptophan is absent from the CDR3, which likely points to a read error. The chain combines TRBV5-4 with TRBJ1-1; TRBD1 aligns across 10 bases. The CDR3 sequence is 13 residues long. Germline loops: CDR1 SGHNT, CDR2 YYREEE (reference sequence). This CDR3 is CVSSPGQGSEAFC. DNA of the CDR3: TGTGTCAGCAGCCCGGGACAGGGGTCTGAAGCTTTCTGT.

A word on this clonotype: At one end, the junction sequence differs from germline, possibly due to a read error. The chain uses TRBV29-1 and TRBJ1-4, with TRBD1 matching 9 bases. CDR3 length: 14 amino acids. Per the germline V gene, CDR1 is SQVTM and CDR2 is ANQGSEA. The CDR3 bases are TGCAGCATTGAGACAGGGGGGACTAATGAAAAACTGTTTTTT. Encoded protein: CSIETGGTNEKLFF.

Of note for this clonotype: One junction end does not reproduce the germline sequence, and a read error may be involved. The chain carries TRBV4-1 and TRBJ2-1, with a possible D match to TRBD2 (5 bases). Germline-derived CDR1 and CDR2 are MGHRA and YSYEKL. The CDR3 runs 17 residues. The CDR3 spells CASSQGTGRNSYNAQFF. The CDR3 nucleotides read TGCGCCAGCAGCCAAGGGACGGGGAGAAACTCCTACAATGCGCAGTTCTTC.

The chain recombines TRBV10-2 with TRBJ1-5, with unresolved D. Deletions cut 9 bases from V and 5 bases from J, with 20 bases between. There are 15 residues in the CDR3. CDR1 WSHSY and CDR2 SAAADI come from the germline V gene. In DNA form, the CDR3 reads TGCGCCAGTAGACCCATGGCGACAAGGGATCAGCCCCAGCATTTT. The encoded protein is CASRPMATRDQPQHF.

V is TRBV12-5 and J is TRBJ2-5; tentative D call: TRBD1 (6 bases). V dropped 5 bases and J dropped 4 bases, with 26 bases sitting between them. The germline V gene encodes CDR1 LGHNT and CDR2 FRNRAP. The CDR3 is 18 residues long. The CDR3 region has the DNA TGTGCTAGTGGTACGGATTCCGGGACACTTCAAGAAAGAGAGACCCAGTACTTC. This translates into CASGTDSGTLQERETQYF.

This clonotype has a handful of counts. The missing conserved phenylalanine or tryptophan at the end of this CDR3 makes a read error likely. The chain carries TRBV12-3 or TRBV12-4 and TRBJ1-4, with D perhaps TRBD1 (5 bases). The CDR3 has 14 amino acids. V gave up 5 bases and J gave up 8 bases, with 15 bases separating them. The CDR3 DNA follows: TGTGCCAGCAGTCTCCGCAGGGAAGGCGAAAAACTGTTTTTA. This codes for CASSLRREGEKLFL.